Below are 8 T cell receptor beta chains sequenced from a single sample in a study of blood T cell repertoires in COVID-19. The assay was immunoSEQ multiplex PCR, and TCRdb's table has in-frame clones only and misses some. This table holds around 250,000 clones, approximately 90% found once. Sequencing used PBMCs or T cells enriched from blood (not recorded which). All receptors derive from a woman aged 25-40 years with acute COVID-19.

This sequence joins TRBV5-1 and TRBJ2-3; TRBD1 aligns across 10 bases. The CDR3 extends over 15 amino acids. CDR1 SGHRS and CDR2 YFSETQ come from the germline V gene. Trimming took 0 bases from V and 4 from J; bases not matched to a gene: 2. CDR3 residues: CASSLGQGAADTQYF. The CDR3 nucleotides are TGCGCCAGCAGCTTGGGACAGGGGGCAGCAGATACGCAGTATTTT.

The J gene is TRBJ1-1, the V gene TRBV5-4, with D possibly being TRBD1 (6 bases). Germline V CDR1 and CDR2: SGHNT, YYREEE (reference sequence). V was clipped by 0 bases and J by 2 bases, with 14 bases between them. This CDR3 is built from 16 residues. The CDR3 DNA sequence: TGTGCCAGCAGCTTGGGTCCACGGACAGTTAACACTGAAGCTTTCTTT. It yields the protein CASSLGPRTVNTEAFF.

The rearrangement uses TRBV7-3 and TRBJ1-6, with 8 bases identical to TRBD1. The CDR3 sequence is 19 residues long. The trim removed 6 bases at V and 0 bases at J, leaving 13 bases unmatched. Germline V gene data show CDR1 as SGHTA and CDR2 as FQGTGA. As DNA, the CDR3 is TGTGCCAGCAGGAGGGTGCGGGACAGGCAAAACTCCTATAATTCACCCCTCCACTTT. Protein sequence: CASRRVRDRQNSYNSPLHF.

The CDR3 loop reads CASSPPGDGNTIYF. For the CDR3, the DNA is TGTGCCAGCAGCCCCCCAGGGGACGGAAACACCATATATTTT. V usage is TRBV6-5 and J usage is TRBJ1-3, with a possible D match to TRBD1 (6 bases). Trimming stripped 6 bases from V and 4 bases from J, with 13 bases between. This CDR3 contains 14 residues. From germline, CDR1 is MNHEY and CDR2 SVGAGI.

The CDR3, as DNA: TGTGCCAGCGGTGAGCAGGGTACGCAGTATTTT. Translating gives CASGEQGTQYF. This chain uses TRBV28 with TRBJ2-3; D is perhaps TRBD1 (5 bases). V was pared by 8 bases and J by 8 bases, with 11 bases between. Germline loops: CDR1 MDHEN, CDR2 SYDVKM. The CDR3 totals 11 residues.

The chain uses TRBV2 and TRBJ2-7; no clear D. V dropped 3 bases and J dropped 3 bases, with 12 bases sitting between them. In germline, CDR1 is SNHLY, CDR2 FYNNEI. The CDR3 contains 14 residues. The CDR3 loop is CASSDPRHLYEQYF. The CDR3 DNA reads TGTGCCAGCAGTGACCCGAGGCATCTCTACGAGCAGTACTTC.

This clone was recorded a few times. V gene TRBV12-5 combines with J gene TRBJ2-3; 8 nucleotides match TRBD2. V was clipped by 8 bases and J by 3 bases; unmatched bases: 10. The CDR3 extends over 15 amino acids. Germline V gene data show CDR1 as LGHNT and CDR2 as FRNRAP. CDR3 in DNA: TGTGCTAGTCAGCGGGGGCAGGCGATGACAGATACGCAGTATTTT. As protein: CASQRGQAMTDTQYF. Using reference TRBV12-5 and TRBJ2-3 for the parts outside the CDR3, the full variable domain is DARVTQTPRHKVTEMGQEVTMRCQPILGHNTVFWYRQTMMQGLELLAYFRNRAPLDDSGMPKDRFSAEMPDATLATLKIQPSEPRDSAVYFCASQRGQAMTDTQYFGPGTRLTVL.

The V call is TRBV18, the J call TRBJ2-7; TRBD1 is a possible D gene (6 bases). CDR1 and CDR2 (germline): KGHSH, LQKENI. V was cut by 4 bases and J by 0 bases, with 10 bases left in between. The CDR3 is 14 residues long. The DNA of the CDR3 is TGTGCCAGCTCACTTGGACAGCTCTCCTACGAGCAGTACTTC. Translation gives CASSLGQLSYEQYF. Combining the CDR3 with reference TRBV18 and TRBJ2-7 gives the whole variable domain NAGVMQNPRHLVRRRGQEARLRCSPMKGHSHVYWYRQLPEEGLKFMVYLQKENIIDESGMPKERFSAEFPKEGPSILRIQQVVRGDSAAYFCASSLGQLSYEQYFGPGTRLTVT.